Detailed here is one T cell receptor beta chain. The antigen is not known. CDR1 and CDR2 from the germline V gene are LNHNV and YYDKDF (reference sequence). V lost 8 bases and J lost 0, with 11 bases in between. The CDR3 runs to 14 residues. The data originate from a study of T-cell reconstitution after alpha-beta-depleted transplantation in children. Study-level results: Some patients' high day-60 TCRbeta diversity was traced to surviving recipient T cells and thymic progenitors. T-cell counts and diversity at one year following transplant were attributed mainly to newly produced T cells. The origin of alpha-beta T cells about two months after transplant was reportedly several hundred expanded graft clones.

For TCRbeta, the library was prepared with unique molecular identifiers. Via MiXCR, TCRdb re-called the PCR reads, giving one row per CDR3 protein. The table lists around 670,000 distinct CDR3 sequences, less than 15% of them singletons, with around 0.8% in the top ten. The clonotype comes from a girl aged 2 to 10 with congenital amegakaryocytic thrombocytopenia, due to receive a stem cell transplant. The J gene is TRBJ2-1, the V gene TRBV15, with D hard to call. The starting material was PBMCs, obtained before TCRalphabeta/CD19-depleted stem cell transplant. Written as DNA, the CDR3 is TGTGCCACCGATGGCGGCGTCTCCTACAATGAGCAGTTCTTC. Translation gives CATDGGVSYNEQFF.